The clone carrying this T cell receptor (beta chain) came up many times. Antigen: not known. This entry belongs to a study of glioma-infiltrating T cells. Amplification of TCR alpha and beta CDR3 regions from RNA used iRepertoire nested multiplex PCR. Tissue mRNA or PBMC total RNA, about 95-450 ng, went into one-step reverse transcription and amplification. TCRdb ran MiXCR on the multiplex PCR reads and lists one entry per CDR3 protein. The sample has 44,000 or so distinct CDR3 sequences, around 22% seen once. Whole-study findings and limits: CDR3 overlap between tissue and blood was very small. Tissue-blood divergence was below expectation in non-neoplastic patients, above in gliomas.

The specimen sequenced was glioma tissue, nonneoplastic brain tissue, or PBMCs (not recorded which). The receptor comes from a human donor with low-grade glioma or glioblastoma, undergoing nonglioma brain surgery, or in good health (not recorded which).

In DNA, the CDR3 is TGTGCCAGCTCAGAACGACAAGCATCTTTGTACAATGAGCAGTTCTTC. This gives the protein CASSERQASLYNEQFF. This sequence joins TRBV18 and TRBJ2-1, with D hard to call. CDR3 length equals 16 residues. Germline V CDR1 and CDR2: KGHSH, LQKENI. V was pared by 5 bases and J by 4 bases, with 18 bases between.